This TCR beta chain was observed in a study of cytomegalovirus exposure and HLA in healthy donors. About the study: Genotyping of more than 300 donors showed that 80% to 85% belonged to the Caucasian-associated ancestry cluster.

The PCR employed 60 Vbeta primers together with 13 Jbeta primers. The repertoire was sequenced with immunoSEQ multiplex PCR; TCRdb's copy has only in-frame clones and lacks some. The table includes under 150,000 clones, approximately 82% detected once. As for this clone: Antigen specificity is unknown.

The CDR3 runs 15 residues. Trimming stripped 6 bases from V and 0 bases from J, with 15 bases between. Germline CDR1 and CDR2: SNHLY and FYNNEI. Findings and caveats of the study: Common viral pathogens seemed to be connected with several of the most significant clusters, according to a later analysis. Per published reports, the classifier diagnosed cytomegalovirus status with high specificity and sensitivity.

These donors counted as nominally healthy when sampled, but unrecorded immune exposures were likely. The TCR was taken from a boy under 10 years old in good health and CMV-seronegative. Material: PBMCs. The chain uses TRBV2 and TRBJ2-7, with D possibly TRBD1 on 6 matching bases. The CDR3 protein is CASSQQGYPSYEQYV. The CDR3 DNA reads TGTGCCAGCAGCCAGCAGGGGTACCCCTCCTACGAGCAGTACGTC.